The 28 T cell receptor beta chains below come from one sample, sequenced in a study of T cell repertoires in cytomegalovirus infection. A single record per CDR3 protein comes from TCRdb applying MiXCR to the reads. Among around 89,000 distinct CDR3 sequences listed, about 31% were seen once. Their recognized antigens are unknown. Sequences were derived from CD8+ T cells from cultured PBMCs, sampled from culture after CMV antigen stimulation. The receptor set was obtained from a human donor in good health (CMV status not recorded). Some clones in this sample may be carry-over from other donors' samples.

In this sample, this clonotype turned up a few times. Written as DNA, the CDR3 is TGTGCCAGTAGTATCTACCAGGGGAGCTACGAGCAGTACTTC. This gives the protein CASSIYQGSYEQYF. This chain connects TRBV19 to TRBJ2-7; D possibly corresponds to TRBD1 (6 bases). CDR3 length equals 14 residues. Germline loops: CDR1 LNHDA, CDR2 SQIVND (reference sequence). The germline V and J ends were trimmed by 3 bases and 3 bases, with 12 bases remaining between them.

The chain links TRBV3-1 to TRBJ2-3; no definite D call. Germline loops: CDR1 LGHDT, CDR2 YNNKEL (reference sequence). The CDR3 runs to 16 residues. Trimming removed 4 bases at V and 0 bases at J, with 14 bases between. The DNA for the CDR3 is TGTGCCAGCAGCCCTGTTGCTAGTCTAAGCACAGATACGCAGTATTTT. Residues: CASSPVASLSTDTQYF.

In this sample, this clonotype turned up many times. CDR3 bases: TGTGCCAGCAGTTACTCGCCAGGGGGATATGGCTACACCTTC. The encoded protein is CASSYSPGGYGYTF. The chain carries TRBV6-5 and TRBJ1-2; 7 nucleotides line up with TRBD1. Germline V gene lookup returns CDR1 MNHEY and CDR2 SVGAGI. V lost 0 bases to trimming and J lost 5 bases; unmatched junction nucleotides: 3. CDR3 length: 14 residues.

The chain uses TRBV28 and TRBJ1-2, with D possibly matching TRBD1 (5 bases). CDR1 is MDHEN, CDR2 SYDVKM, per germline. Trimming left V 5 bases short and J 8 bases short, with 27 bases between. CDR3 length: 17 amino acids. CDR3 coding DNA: TGTGCCAGCAGTCCAAGGGTGAGCAGGGCGTCCTCGAGGGGCTACACCTTC. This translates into CASSPRVSRASSRGYTF.

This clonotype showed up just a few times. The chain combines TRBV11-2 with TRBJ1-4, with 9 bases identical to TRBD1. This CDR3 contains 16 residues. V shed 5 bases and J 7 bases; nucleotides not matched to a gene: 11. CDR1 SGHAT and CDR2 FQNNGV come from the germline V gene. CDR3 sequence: CASSEEQGAFIEKLFF. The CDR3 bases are TGTGCCAGCAGCGAAGAACAGGGGGCTTTTATTGAAAAACTGTTTTTT.

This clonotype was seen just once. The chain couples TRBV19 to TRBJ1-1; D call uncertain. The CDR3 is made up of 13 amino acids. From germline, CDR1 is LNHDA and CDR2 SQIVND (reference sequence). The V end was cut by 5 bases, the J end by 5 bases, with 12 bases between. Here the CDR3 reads CASSREGWTEAFF. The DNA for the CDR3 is TGTGCCAGTAGTCGAGAGGGATGGACTGAAGCTTTCTTT.

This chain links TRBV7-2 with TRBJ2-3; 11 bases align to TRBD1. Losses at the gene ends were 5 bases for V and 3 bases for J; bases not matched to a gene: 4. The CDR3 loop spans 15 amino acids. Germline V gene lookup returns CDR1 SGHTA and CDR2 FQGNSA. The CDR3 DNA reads TGTGCCAGCAGCAACCGGGACAGGGGGACAGATACGCAGTATTTT. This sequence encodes CASSNRDRGTDTQYF.

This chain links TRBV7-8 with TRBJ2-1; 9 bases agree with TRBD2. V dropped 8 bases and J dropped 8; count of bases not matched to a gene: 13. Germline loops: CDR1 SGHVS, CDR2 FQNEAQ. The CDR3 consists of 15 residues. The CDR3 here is CASGTRSGLAYEQFF. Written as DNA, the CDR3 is TGTGCCAGCGGGACTCGATCGGGACTAGCCTATGAGCAGTTCTTC. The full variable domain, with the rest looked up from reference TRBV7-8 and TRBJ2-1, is GAGVSQSPRYKVAKRGQDVALRCDPISGHVSLFWYQQALGQGPEFLTYFQNEAQLDKSGLPSDRFFAERPEGSVSTLKIQRTQQEDSAVYLCASGTRSGLAYEQFFGPGTRLTVL.

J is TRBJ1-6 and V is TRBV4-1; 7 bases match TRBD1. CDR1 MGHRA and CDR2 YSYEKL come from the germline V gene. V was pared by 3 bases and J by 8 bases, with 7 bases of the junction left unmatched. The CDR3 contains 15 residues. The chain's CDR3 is CASSQDTGVDSPLHF. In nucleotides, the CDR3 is TGCGCCAGCAGCCAGGACACAGGGGTCGATTCACCCCTCCACTTT.

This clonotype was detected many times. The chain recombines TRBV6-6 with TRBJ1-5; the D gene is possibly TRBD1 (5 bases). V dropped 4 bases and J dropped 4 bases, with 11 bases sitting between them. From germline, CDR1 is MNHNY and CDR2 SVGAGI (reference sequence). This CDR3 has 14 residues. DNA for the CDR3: TGTGCCAGCAGTTCTCAGGGTGGGAATCAGCCCCAGCATTTT. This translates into CASSSQGGNQPQHF.

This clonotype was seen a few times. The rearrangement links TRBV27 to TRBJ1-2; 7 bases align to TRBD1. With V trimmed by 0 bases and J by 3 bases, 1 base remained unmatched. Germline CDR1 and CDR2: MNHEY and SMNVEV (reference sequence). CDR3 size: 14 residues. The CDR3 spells CASSLSGGDYGYTF. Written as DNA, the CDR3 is TGTGCCAGCAGTTTATCAGGGGGCGACTATGGCTACACCTTC.

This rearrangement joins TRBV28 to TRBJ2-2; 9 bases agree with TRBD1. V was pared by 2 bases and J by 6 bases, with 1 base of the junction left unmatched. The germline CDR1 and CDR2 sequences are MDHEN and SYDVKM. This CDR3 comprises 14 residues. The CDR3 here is CASSLGTGPGELFF. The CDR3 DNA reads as TGTGCCAGCAGTTTAGGGACAGGGCCCGGGGAGCTGTTTTTT.

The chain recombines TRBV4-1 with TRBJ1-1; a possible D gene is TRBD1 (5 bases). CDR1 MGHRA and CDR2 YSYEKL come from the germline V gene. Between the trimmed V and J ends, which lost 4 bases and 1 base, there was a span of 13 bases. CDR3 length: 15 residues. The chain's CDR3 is CASSLGPRGNTEAFF. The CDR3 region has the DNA TGCGCCAGCAGCCTTGGGCCGAGGGGGAACACTGAAGCTTTCTTT.

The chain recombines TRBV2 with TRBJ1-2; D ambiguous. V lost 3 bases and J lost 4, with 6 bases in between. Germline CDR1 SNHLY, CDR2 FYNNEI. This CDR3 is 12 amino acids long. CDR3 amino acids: CASSDRSYGYTF. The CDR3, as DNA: TGTGCCAGCAGTGACAGATCCTATGGCTACACCTTC. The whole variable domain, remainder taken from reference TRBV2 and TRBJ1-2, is EPEVTQTPSHQVTQMGQEVILRCVPISNHLYFYWYRQILGQKVEFLVSFYNNEISEKSEIFDDQFSVERPDGSNFTLKIRSTKLEDSAMYFCASSDRSYGYTFGSGTRLTVV.

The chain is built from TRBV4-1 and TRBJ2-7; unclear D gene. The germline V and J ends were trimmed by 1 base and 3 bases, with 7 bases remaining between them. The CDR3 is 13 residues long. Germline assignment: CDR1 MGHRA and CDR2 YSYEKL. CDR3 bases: TGCGCCAGCAGCCAAGGCAGGAACTACGAGCAGTACTTC. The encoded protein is CASSQGRNYEQYF.

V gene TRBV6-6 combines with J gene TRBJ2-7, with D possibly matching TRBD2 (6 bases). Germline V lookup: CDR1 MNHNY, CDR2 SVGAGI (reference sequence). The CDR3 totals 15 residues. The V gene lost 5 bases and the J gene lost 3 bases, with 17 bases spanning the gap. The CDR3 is CASSPFAGSHYEQYF. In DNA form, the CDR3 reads TGTGCCAGCAGTCCTTTTGCGGGGAGTCACTACGAGCAGTACTTC.

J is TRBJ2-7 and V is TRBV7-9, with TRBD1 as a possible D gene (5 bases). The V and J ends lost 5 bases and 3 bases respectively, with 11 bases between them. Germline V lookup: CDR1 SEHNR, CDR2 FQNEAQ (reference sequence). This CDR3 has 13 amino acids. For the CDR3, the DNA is TGTGCCAGCAGCGGCCGACAGTTCTACGAGCAGTACTTC. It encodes CASSGRQFYEQYF.

CDR3 residues: CASSPGGTGAGIGHGYTF. DNA of the CDR3: TGCGCCAGCAGCCCAGGCGGGACAGGGGCGGGAATAGGTCATGGCTACACCTTC. The chain couples TRBV4-1 to TRBJ1-2, with 10 bases lining up with TRBD1. This CDR3 is 18 amino acids long. Germline V gene lookup returns CDR1 MGHRA and CDR2 YSYEKL. With 4 bases clipped from V and 6 bases from J, the junction kept 17 bases outside the gene matches.

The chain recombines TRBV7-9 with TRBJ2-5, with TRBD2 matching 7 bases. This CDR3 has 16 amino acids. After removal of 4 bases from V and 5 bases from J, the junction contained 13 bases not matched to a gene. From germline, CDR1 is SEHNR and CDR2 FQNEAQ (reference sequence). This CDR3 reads CASSSLRAGREETQYF. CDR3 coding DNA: TGTGCCAGCAGCTCCCTTCGGGCAGGGAGGGAGGAGACCCAGTACTTC. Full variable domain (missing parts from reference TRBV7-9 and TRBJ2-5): DTGVSQNPRHKITKRGQNVTFRCDPISEHNRLYWYRQTLGQGPEFLTYFQNEAQLEKSRLLSDRFSAERPKGSFSTLEIQRTEQGDSAMYLCASSSLRAGREETQYFGPGTRLLVL.

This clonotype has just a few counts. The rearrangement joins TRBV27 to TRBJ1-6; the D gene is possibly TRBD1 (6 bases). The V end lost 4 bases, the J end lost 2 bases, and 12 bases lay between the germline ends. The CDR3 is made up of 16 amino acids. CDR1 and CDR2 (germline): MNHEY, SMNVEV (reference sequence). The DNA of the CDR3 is TGTGCCAGCAGTTCCCAACAGGGTCCCTATAATTCACCCCTCCACTTT. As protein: CASSSQQGPYNSPLHF.

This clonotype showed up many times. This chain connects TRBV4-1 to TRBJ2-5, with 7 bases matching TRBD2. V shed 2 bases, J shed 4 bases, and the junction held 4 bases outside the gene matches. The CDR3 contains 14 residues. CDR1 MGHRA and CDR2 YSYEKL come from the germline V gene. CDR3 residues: CASSQLGGGETQYF. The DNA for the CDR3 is TGCGCCAGCAGCCAACTGGGCGGGGGAGAGACCCAGTACTTC.

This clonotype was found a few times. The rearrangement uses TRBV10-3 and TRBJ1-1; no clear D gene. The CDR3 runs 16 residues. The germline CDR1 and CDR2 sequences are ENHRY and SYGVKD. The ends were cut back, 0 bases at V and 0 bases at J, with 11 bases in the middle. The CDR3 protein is CAISESLRLLNTEAFF. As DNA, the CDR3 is TGTGCCATCAGTGAGTCGCTCAGGTTGTTGAACACTGAAGCTTTCTTT.

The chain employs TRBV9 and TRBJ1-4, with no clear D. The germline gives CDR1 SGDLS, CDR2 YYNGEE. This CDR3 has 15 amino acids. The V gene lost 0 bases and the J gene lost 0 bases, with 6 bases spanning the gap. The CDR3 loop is CASSVAGATNEKLFF. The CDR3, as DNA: TGTGCCAGCAGCGTAGCAGGAGCAACTAATGAAAAACTGTTTTTT.

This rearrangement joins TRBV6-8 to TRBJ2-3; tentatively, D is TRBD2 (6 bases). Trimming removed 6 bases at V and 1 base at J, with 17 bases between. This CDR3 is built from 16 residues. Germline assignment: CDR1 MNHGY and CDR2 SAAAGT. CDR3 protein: CASRYFPSDRTDTQYF. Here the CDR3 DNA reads TGTGCCAGCAGGTATTTCCCTAGCGATCGCACAGATACGCAGTATTTT.

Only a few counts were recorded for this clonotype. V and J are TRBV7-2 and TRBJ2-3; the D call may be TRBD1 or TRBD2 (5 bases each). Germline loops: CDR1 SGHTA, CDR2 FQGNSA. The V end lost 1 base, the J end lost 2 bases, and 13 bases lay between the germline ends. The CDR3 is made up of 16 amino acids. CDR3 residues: CASSLVNGAVTDTQYF. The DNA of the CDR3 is TGTGCCAGCAGCTTAGTAAACGGGGCAGTCACAGATACGCAGTATTTT.

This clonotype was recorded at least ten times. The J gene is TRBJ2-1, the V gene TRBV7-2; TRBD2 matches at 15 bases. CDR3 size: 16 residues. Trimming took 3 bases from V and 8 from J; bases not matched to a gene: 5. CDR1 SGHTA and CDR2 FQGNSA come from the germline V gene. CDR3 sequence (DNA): TGTGCCAGCAGCTTCGGACTAGCGGGGGGGCTATATGAGCAGTTCTTC. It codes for CASSFGLAGGLYEQFF.

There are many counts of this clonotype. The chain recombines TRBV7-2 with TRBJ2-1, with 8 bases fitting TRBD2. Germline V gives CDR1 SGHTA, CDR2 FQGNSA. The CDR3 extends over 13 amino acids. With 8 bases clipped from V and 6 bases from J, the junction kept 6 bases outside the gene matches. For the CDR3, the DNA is TGTGCCAGCTCTTACGGGGGGGCCAATGAGCAGTTCTTC. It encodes CASSYGGANEQFF. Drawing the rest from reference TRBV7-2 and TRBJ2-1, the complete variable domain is GAGVSQSPSNKVTEKGKDVELRCDPISGHTALYWYRQSLGQGLEFLIYFQGNSAPDKSGLPSDRFSAERTGGSVSTLTIQRTQQEDSAVYLCASSYGGANEQFFGPGTRLTVL.

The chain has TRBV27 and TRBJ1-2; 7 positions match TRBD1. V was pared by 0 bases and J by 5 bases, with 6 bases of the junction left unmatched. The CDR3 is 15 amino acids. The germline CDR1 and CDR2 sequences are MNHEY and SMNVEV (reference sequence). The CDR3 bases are TGTGCCAGCAGTTTATCGAAGGGGGCGCATTATGGCTACACCTTC. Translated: CASSLSKGAHYGYTF.